These T cell receptor beta chains were read from a single sample in a study of blood T cell repertoires in COVID-19. The protocol was immunoSEQ multiplex PCR, while the TCRdb copy is restricted to in-frame clones and leaves out a portion. The data show hundreds of thousands of clones, around 88% seen once. The sequenced material came from peripheral blood. These receptor sequences come from a woman aged 70-85 years with COVID-19, enrolled during active disease. CDR3s include the opening cysteine and the closing phenylalanine or tryptophan. The D gene is left open where the match is weak. Clone size appears in some rows only: once, few, many, or a class for an expanded clone.

d_call	clone_size	v_call	j_call	cdr3_nt	cdr3_aa
-	few	TRBV4-1	TRBJ2-2	TGCGCCAGCAGCCACCTAATCTGGACAGTCACCGGGGAGCTGTTTTTT	CASSHLIWTVTGELFF
TRBD1	-	TRBV19	TRBJ2-7	TGTGCCAGTAGTCCCGGACAGGGAAGAGGAGTGGGCTACGAGCAGTACTTC	CASSPGQGRGVGYEQYF
TRBD2	-	TRBV6-5	TRBJ2-3	TGTGCCAGCAGTTACATCACTAGCGGGGGGCGATATACGCAGTATTTT	CASSYITSGGRYTQYF
TRBD2	-	TRBV18	TRBJ2-1	TGTGCCAGCTCACCGGAACTAGCGGGGCGCTTCTACAATGAGCAGTTCTTC	CASSPELAGRFYNEQFF
-	-	TRBV24-1	TRBJ2-6	TGTGCCGTCCGACGGGGGTCTGGGGCCAACGTCCTGACTTTC	CAVRRGSGANVLTF
TRBD2	-	TRBV5-4	TRBJ2-3	TGTGCCAGCAGCTCGGCGCGTAGCGGGGGGTCGGATACGCAGTATTTT	CASSSARSGGSDTQYF
-	-	TRBV6-6	TRBJ1-3	TGTGCCAGCAGTCTTGACTCAGGGTCCGGAAACACCATATATTTT	CASSLDSGSGNTIYF
-	-	TRBV7-2	TRBJ2-1	TGTGCCAGCAGCTTAGCGTGGGCGGGGGCCTCCTACAATGAGCAGTTCTTC	CASSLAWAGASYNEQFF
TRBD1	-	TRBV11-2	TRBJ2-7	TGTGCCAGCAGTTACCTCCGGGACAGGTCGTACGAGCAGTACTTC	CASSYLRDRSYEQYF
TRBD1	-	TRBV3-1/TRBV3-2	TRBJ2-2	TGTGCCAGCACTTCACAGAGACAGGGGTTGAACACCGGGGAGCTGTTTTTT	CASTSQRQGLNTGELFF
-	-	TRBV19	TRBJ1-2	TGTGCCAGTAGTTTCACACAGGCGATTACTAACTATGGCTACACCTTC	CASSFTQAITNYGYTF
-	once	TRBV7-9	TRBJ2-7	TGTGCCAGCAGCTACTTAGGTCAGGGGACCTACGAGCAGTACTTC	CASSYLGQGTYEQYF
-	-	TRBV6-4	TRBJ1-5	TGTGCCAGCAGTGAGCATTCCCGGGGGGGACCCCAGCATTTT	CASSEHSRGGPQHF
-	-	TRBV3-1/TRBV3-2	TRBJ2-7	TGTGCCAGCAGCCAAGATCTAGGCTCTCAATACGAGCAGTACTTC	CASSQDLGSQYEQYF
TRBD1	once	TRBV12-5	TRBJ1-2	TGTGCTAGTGGTTTACGGGACAGCTACAGTATCACCTTC	CASGLRDSYSITF
-	-	TRBV19	TRBJ1-1	TGTGCCAGTAGTGTATTAGGGGGGGGAGCAGCTTTCTTT	CASSVLGGGAAFF
-	-	TRBV18	TRBJ2-7	TGTGCCAGCTCACCCGGTAGCAGCTACGAGCAGTACTTC	CASSPGSSYEQYF
TRBD1	-	TRBV27	TRBJ2-7	TGTGCCAGCAGTCCCCCCCCCGGACAGGGGAGATACGAGCAGTACTTC	CASSPPPGQGRYEQYF
TRBD1	-	TRBV27	TRBJ2-2	TGTGCCAGCAGTATAGACAGGGGGCGAGACACCGGGGAGCTGTTTTTT	CASSIDRGRDTGELFF
TRBD1	once	TRBV5-4	TRBJ2-4	TGTGCCAGCATTACAGGGGTCTCCTTTCAGTACTTC	CASITGVSFQYF
-	-	TRBV27	TRBJ1-2	TGTGCCAGCAGTTTATCGAGCGACAGAAACTATGGCTACACCTTC	CASSLSSDRNYGYTF
-	-	TRBV6-1	TRBJ2-7	TGTGCCAGCAGTGAATCTTGGCAGTCTCACGAGCAGTACTTC	CASSESWQSHEQYF
TRBD1	-	TRBV3-1/TRBV3-2	TRBJ2-7	TGTGCCAGCAGCCGGACTATAACCGGGACAGGGGGCTACGAGCAGTACTTC	CASSRTITGTGGYEQYF
-	once	TRBV4-1	TRBJ1-5	TGCGCCAGCAGCCAAGGAGAGGGGGGCAATCAGCCCCAGCATTTT	CASSQGEGGNQPQHF
-	-	TRBV18	TRBJ1-5	TGTGCCAGCTCCTCCGGGGGATCTCAGCCCCAGCATTTT	CASSSGGSQPQHF
-	-	TRBV5-4	TRBJ1-1	TGTGCTGCAGGACGATTACAGGAGAACACTGAAGCTTTCTTT	CAAGRLQENTEAFF
-	-	TRBV28	TRBJ1-6	TGTGCCAGCAGTTTACGGGGTCCGGGGGATAATTCACCCCTCCACTTT	CASSLRGPGDNSPLHF
TRBD1	-	TRBV7-2	TRBJ2-5	TGTGCCAGCAGCGTCCAGGGGGCGGGAGAGACCCAGTACTTC	CASSVQGAGETQYF
-	-	TRBV27	TRBJ1-2	TGTGCCAGCAGACACAGGGACTATGGCTACACCTTC	CASRHRDYGYTF
-	-	TRBV19	TRBJ1-6	TGTGCCAGTAGTTCGACCGGAGTTCTGAATTCACCCCTCCACTTT	CASSSTGVLNSPLHF
-	once	TRBV19	TRBJ1-5	TGTGCCAGTAGTATAGTTTGGACAGCCGACAATCAGCCCCAGCATTTT	CASSIVWTADNQPQHF
TRBD2	-	TRBV5-6	TRBJ2-6	TGTGCCAGCAGCCAAACGGGACTAGCGGGGGGAGTTGGGGCCAACGTCCTGACTTTC	CASSQTGLAGGVGANVLTF
-	-	TRBV27	TRBJ1-6	TGTGCCAGCAGTTTAGAGGCAGGGGTTTATTCACCCCTCCACTTT	CASSLEAGVYSPLHF
TRBD2	-	TRBV5-1	TRBJ2-1	TGCGCCAGCAGCTTAGCGGGGGGCCTCAAGGGAGAGCAGTTCTTC	CASSLAGGLKGEQFF
TRBD1	-	TRBV9	TRBJ1-2	TGTGCCAGCAGCGTAGGGGGGACAGGGACTAACTATGGCTACACCTTC	CASSVGGTGTNYGYTF
-	-	TRBV28	TRBJ1-2	TGTGCCAGCAGTGATTCTCAGCGGTATGGCTACACCTTC	CASSDSQRYGYTF
TRBD1	-	TRBV15	TRBJ1-4	TGTGCCACCAGCAGAGGGGACAGGGCTAATGAAAAACTGTTTTTT	CATSRGDRANEKLFF
-	-	TRBV5-4	TRBJ1-1	TGTGCCAGCATGCAGGGAAGAACTGAAGCTTTCTTT	CASMQGRTEAFF
TRBD1	-	TRBV10-1	TRBJ1-1	TGCGCCAGCAGGGACAGGGTTTTCTTT	CASRDRVFF
-	-	TRBV5-5	TRBJ1-3	TGTGCCAGCAGTTTCCTCGGCTCTGGAAACACCATATATTTT	CASSFLGSGNTIYF
-	-	TRBV9	TRBJ2-3	TGTGCCAGCAGCGTAGAAGGAGGGCTCACAGATACGCAGTATTTT	CASSVEGGLTDTQYF
-	-	TRBV4-3	TRBJ1-2	TGCGCCAGCAGCCAAGAATCCACAGGGAGAACCTTC	CASSQESTGRTF